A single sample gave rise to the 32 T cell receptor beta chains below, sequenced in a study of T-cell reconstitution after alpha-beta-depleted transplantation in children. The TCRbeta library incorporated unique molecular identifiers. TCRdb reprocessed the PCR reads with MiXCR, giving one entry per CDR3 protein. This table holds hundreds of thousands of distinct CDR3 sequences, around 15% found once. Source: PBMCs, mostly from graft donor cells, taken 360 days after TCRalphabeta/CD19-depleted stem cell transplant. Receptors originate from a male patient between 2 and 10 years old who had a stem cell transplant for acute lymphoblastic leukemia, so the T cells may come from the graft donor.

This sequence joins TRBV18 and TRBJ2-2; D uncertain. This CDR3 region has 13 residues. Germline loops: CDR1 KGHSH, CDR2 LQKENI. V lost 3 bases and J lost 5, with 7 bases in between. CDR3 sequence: CASSPEMTGELFF. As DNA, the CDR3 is TGTGCCAGCTCACCCGAGATGACCGGGGAGCTGTTTTTT.

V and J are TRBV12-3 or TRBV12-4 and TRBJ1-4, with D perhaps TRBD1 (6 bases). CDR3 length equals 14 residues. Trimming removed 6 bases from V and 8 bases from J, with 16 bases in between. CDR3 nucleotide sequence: TGTGCCAGCAGCGCTAACAGGGTTCTCGAAAAACTGTTTTTT. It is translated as CASSANRVLEKLFF.

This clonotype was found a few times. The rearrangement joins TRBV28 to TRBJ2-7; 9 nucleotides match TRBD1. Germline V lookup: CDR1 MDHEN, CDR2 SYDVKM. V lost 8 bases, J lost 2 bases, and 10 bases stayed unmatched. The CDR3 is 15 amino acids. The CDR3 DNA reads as TGTGCCAGCCGAACCTCCCGACAGGGGGCCTACGAGCAGTACTTC. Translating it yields CASRTSRQGAYEQYF.

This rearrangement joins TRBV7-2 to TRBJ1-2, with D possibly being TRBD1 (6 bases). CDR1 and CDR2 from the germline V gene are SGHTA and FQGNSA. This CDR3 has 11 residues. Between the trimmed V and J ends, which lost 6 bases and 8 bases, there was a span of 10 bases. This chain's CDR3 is CASSRGGGYTF. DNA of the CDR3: TGTGCCAGCAGTAGGGGGGGAGGCTACACCTTC. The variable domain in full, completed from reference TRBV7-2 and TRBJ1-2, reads GAGVSQSPSNKVTEKGKDVELRCDPISGHTALYWYRQSLGQGLEFLIYFQGNSAPDKSGLPSDRFSAERTGGSVSTLTIQRTQQEDSAVYLCASSRGGGYTFGSGTRLTVV.

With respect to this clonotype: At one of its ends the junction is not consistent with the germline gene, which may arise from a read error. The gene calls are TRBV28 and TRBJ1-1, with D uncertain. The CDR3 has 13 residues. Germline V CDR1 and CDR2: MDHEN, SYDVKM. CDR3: CAISPGLNSEAFF. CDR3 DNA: TGTGCCATCAGCCCCGGGCTGAACTCTGAAGCTTTCTTT.

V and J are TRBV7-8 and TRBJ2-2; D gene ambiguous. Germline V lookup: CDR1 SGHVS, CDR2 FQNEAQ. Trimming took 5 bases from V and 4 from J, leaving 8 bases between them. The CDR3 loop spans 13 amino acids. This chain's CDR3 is CASSGEFTGELFF. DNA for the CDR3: TGTGCCAGCAGCGGAGAATTCACCGGGGAGCTGTTTTTT.

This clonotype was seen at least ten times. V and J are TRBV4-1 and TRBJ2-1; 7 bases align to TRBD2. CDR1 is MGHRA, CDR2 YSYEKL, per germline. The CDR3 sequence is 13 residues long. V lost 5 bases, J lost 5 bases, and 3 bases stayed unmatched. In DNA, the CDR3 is TGCGCCAGCAGCAAGAGCGGGGACAATGAGCAGTTCTTC. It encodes CASSKSGDNEQFF.

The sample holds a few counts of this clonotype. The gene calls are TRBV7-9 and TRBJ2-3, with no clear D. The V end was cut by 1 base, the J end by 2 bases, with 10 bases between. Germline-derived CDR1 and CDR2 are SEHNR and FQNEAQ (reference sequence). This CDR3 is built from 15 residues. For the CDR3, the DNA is TGTGCCAGCAGCTTAGTGGCGGTGGCCACAGATACGCAGTATTTT. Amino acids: CASSLVAVATDTQYF.

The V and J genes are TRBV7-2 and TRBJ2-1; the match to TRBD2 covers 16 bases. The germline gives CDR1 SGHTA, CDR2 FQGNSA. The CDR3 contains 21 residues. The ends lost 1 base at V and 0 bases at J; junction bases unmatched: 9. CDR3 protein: CASSLVPGLAGGPGSYNEQFF. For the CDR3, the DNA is TGTGCCAGCAGCTTAGTGCCGGGACTAGCGGGAGGGCCGGGCTCCTACAATGAGCAGTTCTTC.

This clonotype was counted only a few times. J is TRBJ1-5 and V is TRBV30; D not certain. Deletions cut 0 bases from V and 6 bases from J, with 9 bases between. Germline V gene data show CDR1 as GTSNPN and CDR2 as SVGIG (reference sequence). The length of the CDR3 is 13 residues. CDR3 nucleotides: TGTGCCTGGAGTGTAGAACCCGGTCAGCCCCAGCATTTT. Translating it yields CAWSVEPGQPQHF.

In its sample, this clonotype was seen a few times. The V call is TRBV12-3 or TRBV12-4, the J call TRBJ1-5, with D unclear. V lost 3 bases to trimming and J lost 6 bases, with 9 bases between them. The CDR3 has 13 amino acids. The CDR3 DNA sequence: TGTGCCAGCAGTTTTTTCGATTCTCAGCCCCAGCATTTT. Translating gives CASSFFDSQPQHF.

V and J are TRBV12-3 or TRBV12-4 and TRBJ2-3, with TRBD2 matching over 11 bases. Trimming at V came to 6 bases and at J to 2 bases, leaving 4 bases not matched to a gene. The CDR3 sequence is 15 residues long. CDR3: CASSPTSGNTDTQYF. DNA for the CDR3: TGTGCCAGCAGCCCGACTAGCGGGAACACAGATACGCAGTATTTT.

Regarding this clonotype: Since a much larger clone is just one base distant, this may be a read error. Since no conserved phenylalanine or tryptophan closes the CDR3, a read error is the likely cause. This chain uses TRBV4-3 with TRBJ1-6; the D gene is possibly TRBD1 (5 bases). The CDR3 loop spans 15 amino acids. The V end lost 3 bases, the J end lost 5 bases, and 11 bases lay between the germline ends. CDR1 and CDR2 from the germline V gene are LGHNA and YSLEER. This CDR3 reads CASSHADRNNSPLHS. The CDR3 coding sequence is TGCGCCAGCAGCCATGCCGACAGAAATAATTCACCCCTCCACTCT.

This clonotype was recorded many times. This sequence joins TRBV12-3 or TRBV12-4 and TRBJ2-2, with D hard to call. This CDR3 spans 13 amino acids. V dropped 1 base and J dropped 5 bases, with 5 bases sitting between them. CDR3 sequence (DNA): TGTGCCAGCAGTTTAGTTATAACCGGGGAGCTGTTTTTT. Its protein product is CASSLVITGELFF.

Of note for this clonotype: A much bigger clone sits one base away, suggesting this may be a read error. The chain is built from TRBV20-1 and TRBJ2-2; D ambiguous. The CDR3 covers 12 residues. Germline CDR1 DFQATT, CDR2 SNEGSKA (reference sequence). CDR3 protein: CSASRNTVELFF. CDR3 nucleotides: TGCAGTGCTAGCCGGAACACCGTGGAGCTGTTTTTT.

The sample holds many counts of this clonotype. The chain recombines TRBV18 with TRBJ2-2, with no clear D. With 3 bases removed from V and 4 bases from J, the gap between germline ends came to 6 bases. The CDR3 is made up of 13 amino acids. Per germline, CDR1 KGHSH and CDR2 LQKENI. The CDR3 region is CASSPETTGELFF. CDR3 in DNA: TGTGCCAGCTCACCGGAGACCACCGGGGAGCTGTTTTTT.

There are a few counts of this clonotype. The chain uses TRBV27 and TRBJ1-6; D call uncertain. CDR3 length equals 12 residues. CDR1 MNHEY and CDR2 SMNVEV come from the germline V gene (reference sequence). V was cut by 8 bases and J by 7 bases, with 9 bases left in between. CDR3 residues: CASGLENSPLHF. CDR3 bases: TGTGCCAGCGGATTAGAGAATTCACCCCTCCACTTT.

DNA for the CDR3: TGTGCCACCGCGTCGAGCGGGAGGGCCGGGGCCAACGTCCTGACTTTC. Its protein product is CATASSGRAGANVLTF. V is TRBV12-3 or TRBV12-4 and J is TRBJ2-6; 10 nucleotides align to TRBD2. This CDR3 has 16 amino acids. With 10 bases clipped from V and 4 bases from J, the junction kept 10 bases outside the gene matches.

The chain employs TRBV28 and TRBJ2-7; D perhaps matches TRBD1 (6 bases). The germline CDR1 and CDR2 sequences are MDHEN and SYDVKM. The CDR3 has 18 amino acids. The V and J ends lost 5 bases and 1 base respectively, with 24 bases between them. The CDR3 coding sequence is TGTGCCAGCAGTCCCCAGGGTCCAGGGACATACACTTCCTACGAGCAGTACTTC. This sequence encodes CASSPQGPGTYTSYEQYF.

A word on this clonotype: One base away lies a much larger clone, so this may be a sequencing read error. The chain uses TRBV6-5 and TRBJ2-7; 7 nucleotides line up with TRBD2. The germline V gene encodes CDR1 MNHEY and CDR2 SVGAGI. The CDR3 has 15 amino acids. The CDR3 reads CGSSYQAGFTYEQYF. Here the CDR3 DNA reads TGTGGCAGCAGTTACCAAGCGGGATTCACCTACGAGCAGTACTTC.

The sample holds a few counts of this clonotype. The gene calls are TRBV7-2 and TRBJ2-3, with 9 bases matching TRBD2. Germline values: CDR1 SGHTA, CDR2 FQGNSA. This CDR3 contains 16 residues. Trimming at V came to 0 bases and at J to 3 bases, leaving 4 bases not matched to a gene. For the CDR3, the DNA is TGTGCCAGCAGCTTAGCTAGCGGGAGTTTGACAGATACGCAGTATTTT. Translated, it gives CASSLASGSLTDTQYF.

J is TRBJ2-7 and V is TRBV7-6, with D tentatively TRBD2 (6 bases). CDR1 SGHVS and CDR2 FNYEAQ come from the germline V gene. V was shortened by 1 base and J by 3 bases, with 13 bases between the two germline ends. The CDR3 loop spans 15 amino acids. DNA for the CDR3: TGTGCCAGCAGCTTAGGGGCGGGAAGACACTACGAGCAGTACTTC. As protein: CASSLGAGRHYEQYF.

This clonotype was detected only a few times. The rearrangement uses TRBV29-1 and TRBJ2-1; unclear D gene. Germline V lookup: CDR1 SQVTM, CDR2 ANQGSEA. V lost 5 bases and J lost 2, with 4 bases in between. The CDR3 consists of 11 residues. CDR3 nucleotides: TGCAGCGTTAACACCTACAATGAGCAGTTCTTC. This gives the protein CSVNTYNEQFF.

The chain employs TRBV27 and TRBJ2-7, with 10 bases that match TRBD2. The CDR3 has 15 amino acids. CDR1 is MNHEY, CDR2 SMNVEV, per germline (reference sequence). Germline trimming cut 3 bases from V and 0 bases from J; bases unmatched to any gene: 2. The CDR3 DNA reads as TGTGCCAGCAGTTTCAAGCGGGAGGGCTCCTACGAGCAGTACTTC. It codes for CASSFKREGSYEQYF.

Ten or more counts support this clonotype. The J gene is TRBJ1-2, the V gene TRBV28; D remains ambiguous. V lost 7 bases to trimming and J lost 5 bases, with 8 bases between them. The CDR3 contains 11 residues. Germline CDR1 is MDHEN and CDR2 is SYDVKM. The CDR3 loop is CASKAGYGYTF. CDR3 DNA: TGTGCCAGCAAGGCCGGGTATGGCTACACCTTC.

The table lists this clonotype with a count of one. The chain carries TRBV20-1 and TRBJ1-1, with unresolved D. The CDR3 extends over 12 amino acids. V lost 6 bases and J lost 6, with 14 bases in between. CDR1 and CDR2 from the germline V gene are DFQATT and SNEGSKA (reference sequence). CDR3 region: CSAKTRVAEAFF. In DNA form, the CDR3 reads TGCAGTGCCAAGACAAGAGTCGCTGAAGCTTTCTTT.

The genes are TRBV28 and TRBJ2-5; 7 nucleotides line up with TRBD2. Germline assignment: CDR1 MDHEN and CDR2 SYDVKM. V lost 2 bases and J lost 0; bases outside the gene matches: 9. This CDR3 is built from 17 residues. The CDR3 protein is CASSLDWSSGNQETQYF. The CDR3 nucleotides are TGTGCCAGCAGTTTAGATTGGTCTAGCGGAAACCAAGAGACCCAGTACTTC.

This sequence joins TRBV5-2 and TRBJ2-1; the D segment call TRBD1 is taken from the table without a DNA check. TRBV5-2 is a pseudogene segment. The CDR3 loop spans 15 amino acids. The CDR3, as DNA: TGTGCCAGGGGCACCGGGTTTCTCTCCTACAATGAGCAGTTCTTC. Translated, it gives CARGTGFLSYNEQFF.

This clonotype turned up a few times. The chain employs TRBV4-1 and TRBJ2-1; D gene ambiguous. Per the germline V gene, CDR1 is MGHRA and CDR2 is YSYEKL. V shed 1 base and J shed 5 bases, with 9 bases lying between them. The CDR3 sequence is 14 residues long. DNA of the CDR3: TGCGCCAGCAGCCAAGCGGATCTCCACAATGAGCAGTTCTTC. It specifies CASSQADLHNEQFF.

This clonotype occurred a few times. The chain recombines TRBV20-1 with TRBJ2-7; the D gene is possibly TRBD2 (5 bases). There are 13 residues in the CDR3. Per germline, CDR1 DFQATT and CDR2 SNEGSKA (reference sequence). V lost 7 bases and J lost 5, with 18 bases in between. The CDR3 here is CSVPGRGSHEQYF. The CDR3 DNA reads TGCAGTGTCCCCGGACGAGGGAGCCACGAGCAGTACTTC.

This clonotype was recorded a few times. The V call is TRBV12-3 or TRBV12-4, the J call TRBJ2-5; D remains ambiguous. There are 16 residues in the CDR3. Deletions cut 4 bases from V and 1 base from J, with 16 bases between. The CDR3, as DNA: TGTGCCAGCAGTTCGTCGATTGGTTGGACCCAAGAGACCCAGTACTTC. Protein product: CASSSSIGWTQETQYF.

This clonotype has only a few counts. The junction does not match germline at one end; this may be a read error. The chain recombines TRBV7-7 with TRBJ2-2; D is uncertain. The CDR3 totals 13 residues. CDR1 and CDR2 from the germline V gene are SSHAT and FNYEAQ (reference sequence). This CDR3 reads CASSWTSTGELFF. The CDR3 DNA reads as TGTGCTAGCAGTTGGACCTCTACCGGGGAGCTGTTTTTT.